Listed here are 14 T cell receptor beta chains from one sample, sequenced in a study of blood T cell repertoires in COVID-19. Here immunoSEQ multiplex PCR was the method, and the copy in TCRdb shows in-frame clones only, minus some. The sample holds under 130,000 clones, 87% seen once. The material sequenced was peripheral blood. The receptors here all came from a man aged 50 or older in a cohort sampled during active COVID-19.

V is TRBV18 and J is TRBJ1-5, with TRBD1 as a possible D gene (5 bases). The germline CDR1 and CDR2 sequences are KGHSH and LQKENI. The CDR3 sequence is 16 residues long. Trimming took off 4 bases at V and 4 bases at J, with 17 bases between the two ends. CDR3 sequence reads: CASSLEQAATNQPQHF. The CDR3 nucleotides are TGTGCCAGCTCACTAGAACAGGCGGCTACGAATCAGCCCCAGCATTTT.

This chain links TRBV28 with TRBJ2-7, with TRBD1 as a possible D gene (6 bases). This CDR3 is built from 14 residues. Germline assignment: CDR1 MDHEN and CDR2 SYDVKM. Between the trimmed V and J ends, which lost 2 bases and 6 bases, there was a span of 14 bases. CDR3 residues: CASSLGGPEVEQYV. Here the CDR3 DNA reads TGTGCCAGCAGTTTAGGGGGCCCGGAGGTCGAGCAGTACGTC.

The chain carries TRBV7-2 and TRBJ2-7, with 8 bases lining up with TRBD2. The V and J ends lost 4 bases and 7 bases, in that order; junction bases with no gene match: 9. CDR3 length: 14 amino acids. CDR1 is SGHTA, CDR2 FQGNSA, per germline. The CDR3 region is CASSSTGGPREQYF. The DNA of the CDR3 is TGTGCCAGCAGCTCCACGGGGGGGCCGAGGGAGCAGTACTTC.

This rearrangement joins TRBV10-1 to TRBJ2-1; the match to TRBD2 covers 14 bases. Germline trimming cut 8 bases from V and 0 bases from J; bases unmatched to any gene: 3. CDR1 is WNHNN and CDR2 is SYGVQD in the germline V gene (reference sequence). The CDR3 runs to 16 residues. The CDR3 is CASSTSGGVSYNEQFF. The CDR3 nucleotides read TGCGCCAGCTCGACTAGCGGGGGGGTCTCCTACAATGAGCAGTTCTTC.

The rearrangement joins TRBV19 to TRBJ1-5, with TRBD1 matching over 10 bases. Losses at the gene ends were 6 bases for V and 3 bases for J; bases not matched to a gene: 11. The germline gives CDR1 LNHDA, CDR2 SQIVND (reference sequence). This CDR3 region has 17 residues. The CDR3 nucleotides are TGTGCCAGTAGGATGCGGACAGGGGGTAAAGTCAATCAGCCCCAGCATTTT. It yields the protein CASRMRTGGKVNQPQHF.

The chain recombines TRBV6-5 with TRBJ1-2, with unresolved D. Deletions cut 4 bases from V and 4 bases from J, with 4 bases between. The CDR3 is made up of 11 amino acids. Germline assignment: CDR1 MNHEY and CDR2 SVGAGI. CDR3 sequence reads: CASSSGYGYTF. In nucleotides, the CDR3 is TGTGCCAGCAGTTCGGGCTATGGCTACACCTTC.

The CDR3, as DNA: TGTGCCAGCTCACCGCGCCCCACAGATACGCAGTATTTT. Amino acids: CASSPRPTDTQYF. V usage is TRBV18 and J usage is TRBJ2-3; D is unclear. CDR1 and CDR2 from the germline V gene are KGHSH and LQKENI. The CDR3 extends over 13 amino acids. V lost 3 bases, J lost 2 bases, and 6 bases lay in between.

The CDR3 loop reads CASRESAGGHTGELFF. CDR3 DNA sequence: TGTGCCAGCAGGGAATCAGCGGGGGGGCACACCGGGGAGCTGTTTTTT. This rearrangement joins TRBV5-5 to TRBJ2-2; TRBD2 agrees at 10 bases. The junction had 7 bases not matched to a gene; V was cut back by 5 bases and J by 3 bases. Germline V gene data show CDR1 as SGHKS and CDR2 as YYEKEE (reference sequence). The CDR3 spans 16 residues.

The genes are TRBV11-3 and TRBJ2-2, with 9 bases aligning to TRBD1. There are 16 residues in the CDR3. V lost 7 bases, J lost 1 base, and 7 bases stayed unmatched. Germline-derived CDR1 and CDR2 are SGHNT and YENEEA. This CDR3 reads CASTRRGQGNTGELFF. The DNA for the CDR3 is TGTGCCAGCACCCGCCGGGGACAGGGGAACACCGGGGAGCTGTTTTTT.

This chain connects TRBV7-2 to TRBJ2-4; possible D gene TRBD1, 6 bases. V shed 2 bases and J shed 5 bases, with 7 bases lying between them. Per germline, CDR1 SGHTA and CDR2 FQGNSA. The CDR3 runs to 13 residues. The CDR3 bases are TGTGCCAGCAGCTTACAGGGGCAAAACATTCAGTACTTC. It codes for CASSLQGQNIQYF.

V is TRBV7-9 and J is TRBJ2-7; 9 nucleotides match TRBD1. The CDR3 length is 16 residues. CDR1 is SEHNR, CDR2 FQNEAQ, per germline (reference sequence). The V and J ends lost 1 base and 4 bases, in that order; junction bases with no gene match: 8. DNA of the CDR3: TGTGCCAGCAGCTTAGGAACCGGGACAGGGACGTACGAGCAGTACTTC. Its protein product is CASSLGTGTGTYEQYF.

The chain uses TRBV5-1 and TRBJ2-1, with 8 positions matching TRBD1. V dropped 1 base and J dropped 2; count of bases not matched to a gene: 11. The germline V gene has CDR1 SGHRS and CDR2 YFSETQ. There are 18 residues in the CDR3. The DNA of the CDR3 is TGCGCCAGCAGCTTGATCAGGGGGCTTGGTAGCGCCTACAATGAGCAGTTCTTC. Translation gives CASSLIRGLGSAYNEQFF.

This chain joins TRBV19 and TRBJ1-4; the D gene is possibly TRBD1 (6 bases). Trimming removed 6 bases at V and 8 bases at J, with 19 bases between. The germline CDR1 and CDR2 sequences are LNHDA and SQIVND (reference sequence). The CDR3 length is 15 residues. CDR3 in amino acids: CASSPGDGGHEKLFF. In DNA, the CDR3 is TGTGCCAGTAGCCCTGGGGACGGGGGGCACGAAAAACTGTTTTTT.

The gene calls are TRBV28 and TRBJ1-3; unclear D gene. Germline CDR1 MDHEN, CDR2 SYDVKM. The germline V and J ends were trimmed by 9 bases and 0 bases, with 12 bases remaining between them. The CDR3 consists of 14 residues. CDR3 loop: CASSKAGSGNTIYF. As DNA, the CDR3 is TGTGCCAGTTCTAAGGCGGGCTCTGGAAACACCATATATTTT.